What follows describes a single TCR beta chain. Trimming pared 6 bases from V and 3 bases from J, leaving 18 bases between. CDR1 LNHDA and CDR2 SQIVND come from the germline V gene (reference sequence). The CDR3 consists of 15 residues. The method was immunoSEQ multiplex PCR; TCRdb's version includes in-frame clones alone and lacks a portion of them. The table records 99,000 or so clones, less than 90% of them present only once. The entry originates in a study of glioma-infiltrating T cells after dendritic cell vaccination. At the level of the study: Monocyte-derived dendritic cells, cultured less than 9 days with IL-4 and GM-CSF, were pulsed with autologous tumor lysate.

Time point defined: after dendritic cell vaccination, including at tumor progression/relapse. Selection required adequate fresh-frozen tumor tissue plus more than two years' survival data. The rearrangement uses TRBV19 and TRBJ2-7, with a possible D match to TRBD2 (5 bases). This receptor was obtained from a human donor with glioblastoma. Specimen: blood, collected after dendritic cell vaccination. CDR3 sequence reads: CASRPGGGTNYEQYF. In DNA, the CDR3 is TGTGCCAGTAGGCCAGGAGGAGGCACAAACTACGAGCAGTACTTC.